This T cell receptor (beta chain) was sequenced during a study of blood T cell repertoires in COVID-19. Study details: Whether acute or convalescent, the COVID-19 samples came from the United States, Italy and Spain.

Germline CDR1 SGHAT, CDR2 FQDESV (reference sequence). Trimming at V came to 4 bases and at J to 1 base, leaving 2 bases not matched to a gene. This CDR3 spans 14 amino acids. In the study's own analysis: Reference gene primer amplification gave estimated nucleated cell counts. Measured with immunoSEQ multiplex PCR; TCRdb has only the in-frame clones, and not every one. V and J calls and clone size are as listed in that table; D and trimming were resolved from the DNA. Found here are roughly 350,000 clones, 88% of them singletons; the top ten hold 3% to 4%. The chain recombines TRBV11-1 with TRBJ2-5; 8 bases line up with TRBD1. This clonotype originated in a woman aged 45-65 years with active or convalescent COVID-19. Sequenced: peripheral blood. The CDR3 sequence is CASSSGQGQETQYF. CDR3 nucleotides: TGTGCCAGCAGCTCCGGACAGGGCCAAGAGACCCAGTACTTC.